The rows below give T cell receptor beta chains drawn from one sample of a study of lymphopenia after photon versus proton radiotherapy. Sequenced by immunoSEQ multiplex PCR; TCRdb stores in-frame clones only, minus some. This repertoire shows 60,000 or so clones, around 85% found once; its top ten account for approximately 2%. This material consisted of peripheral blood, taken from a patient treated with photon-based radiotherapy. These receptors came from a man aged 40-49 years with gastric cancer. Each CDR3 is given with its conserved first and last residue. The D gene is left open where the match is weak. Clone size is stated in some rows and not others, as once, few, many or a class when expanded.

V	J	D	size	CDR3	DNA
TRBV5-1	TRBJ2-5	NA	NA	CASSLEGFQTQYF	TGCGCCAGCAGCTTGGAGGGGTTTCAGACCCAGTACTTC
TRBV4-1	TRBJ1-2	NA	once	CASSQEQDYGYTF	TGCGCCAGCAGCCAAGAACAGGACTATGGCTACACCTTC
TRBV7-8	TRBJ1-5	NA	NA	CASSLGRGAVQPQHF	TGTGCCAGCAGCTTAGGTCGGGGAGCGGTACAGCCCCAGCATTTT
TRBV2	TRBJ2-7	NA	few	CASNPQFSYEQYF	TGTGCCAGCAATCCCCAGTTCTCCTACGAGCAGTACTTC
TRBV4-3	TRBJ2-2	NA	once	CASSQDDGGTMFAGELFF	TGCGCCAGCAGCCAAGATGACGGCGGGACGATGTTCGCCGGGGAGCTGTTTTTT
TRBV19	TRBJ1-4	TRBD1	NA	CASSILQGAANEKLFF	TGTGCCAGTAGTATACTACAGGGGGCGGCTAATGAAAAACTGTTTTTT
TRBV7-2	TRBJ1-6	NA	NA	CASSLAAGDSPLHF	TGTGCCAGCAGCTTAGCGGCAGGGGATTCACCCCTCCACTTT
TRBV18	TRBJ2-7	TRBD2	once	CASREAYEQYF	TGTGCCAGCCGGGAGGCCTACGAGCAGTACTTC
TRBV5-4	TRBJ2-3	TRBD2	NA	CASTLAGGPGTQYF	TGTGCCAGCACGCTAGCGGGGGGGCCGGGTACGCAGTATTTT
TRBV19	TRBJ2-3	NA	NA	CASSIQGDTQYF	TGTGCCAGTAGTATTCAGGGGGATACGCAGTATTTT
TRBV5-4	TRBJ1-1	NA	NA	CASSRLQEGTEAFF	TGTGCCAGCAGCAGACTACAGGAGGGGACTGAAGCTTTCTTT
TRBV10-3	TRBJ1-1	NA	NA	CAISETGQNTEAFF	TGTGCCATCAGTGAGACGGGACAGAACACTGAAGCTTTCTTT
TRBV7-2	TRBJ1-2	NA	NA	CASSRGGGEDYTF	TGTGCCAGCAGCCGCGGTGGCGGGGAGGACTACACCTTC
TRBV27	TRBJ2-5	NA	NA	CASSLGPDQETQYF	TGTGCCAGCAGTTTAGGGCCGGACCAAGAGACCCAGTACTTC
TRBV7-9	TRBJ2-5	NA	NA	CASSLDAGPETQYF	TGTGCCAGCAGCTTAGATGCGGGTCCGGAGACCCAGTACTTC
TRBV19	TRBJ2-5	NA	NA	CASRSTWGGFQETQYF	TGTGCCAGTAGGTCCACTTGGGGCGGCTTCCAAGAGACCCAGTACTTC
TRBV29-1	TRBJ1-1	NA	few	CSVDPMNTEAFF	TGCAGCGTTGATCCGATGAACACTGAAGCTTTCTTT
TRBV5-1	TRBJ2-3	NA	NA	CASRPDGSTDTQYF	TGCGCCAGCAGACCGGACGGTAGCACAGATACGCAGTATTTT
TRBV7-2	TRBJ2-2	TRBD1	NA	CASSVRQGPNTGELFF	TGTGCCAGCAGCGTACGACAGGGTCCGAACACCGGGGAGCTGTTTTTT
TRBV29-1	TRBJ2-7	NA	once	CSVEGAKGGTYEQYF	TGCAGCGTTGAAGGGGCCAAAGGGGGAACCTACGAGCAGTACTTC
TRBV5-6	TRBJ1-4	NA	NA	CASSRPGTLEKLFF	TGTGCCAGCAGCAGACCCGGGACGCTCGAAAAACTGTTTTTT
TRBV5-8	TRBJ1-5	TRBD1	NA	CASSPRGTHNNQPQHF	TGTGCCAGCAGCCCCAGGGGGACACATAACAATCAGCCCCAGCATTTT
TRBV29-1	TRBJ1-2	NA	NA	CSVGPRQNYGYTF	TGCAGCGTTGGTCCCAGGCAAAACTATGGCTACACCTTC
TRBV5-1	TRBJ1-1	TRBD1	NA	CASSLGTGAGAEAFF	TGCGCCAGCAGCTTGGGGACAGGGGCCGGCGCTGAAGCTTTCTTT
TRBV19	TRBJ1-4	TRBD1	NA	CASSNRGGNEKLFF	TGTGCCAGTTCAAACAGGGGAGGTAATGAAAAACTGTTTTTT
TRBV18	TRBJ1-6	NA	NA	CASSPQGSPLHF	TGTGCCAGCTCACCACAGGGTTCACCCCTCCACTTT
TRBV19	TRBJ2-1	TRBD2	once	CASSPWGGGYNEQFF	TGTGCCAGTAGCCCTTGGGGCGGGGGTTACAATGAGCAGTTCTTC
TRBV7-2	TRBJ2-1	NA	NA	CASSLLAGVRNEQFF	TGTGCCAGCAGCTTATTGGCAGGGGTGAGAAATGAGCAGTTCTTC
TRBV2	TRBJ2-5	TRBD2	NA	CASSEAVGLASETQYF	TGTGCCAGCAGTGAAGCGGTTGGACTAGCGTCGGAGACCCAGTACTTC
TRBV10-3	TRBJ1-5	NA	NA	CAISAADQPQHF	TGTGCCATCAGTGCGGCAGATCAGCCCCAGCATTTT
TRBV25-1	TRBJ1-1	NA	NA	CASSRHANTEAFF	TGTGCCAGCAGTCGACATGCGAACACTGAAGCTTTCTTT
TRBV2	TRBJ1-4	TRBD1	NA	CASRRDRSEEKLFF	TGTGCCAGCAGGAGGGACAGGTCAGAAGAAAAACTGTTTTTT
TRBV9	TRBJ2-5	TRBD2	NA	CASSPGLAVETQYF	TGTGCCAGCAGCCCGGGACTAGCGGTGGAGACCCAGTACTTC
TRBV7-2	TRBJ2-5	TRBD1	NA	CASSPPGGRETQYF	TGTGCCAGCAGCCCTCCAGGGGGCCGGGAGACCCAGTACTTC
TRBV6-1	TRBJ2-7	TRBD1	NA	CASSEGQQTNYEQYF	TGTGCCAGCAGCGAGGGACAGCAGACCAACTACGAGCAGTACTTC
TRBV6-6	TRBJ1-1	NA	NA	CASSRGFVNTEAFF	TGTGCCAGCAGTCGGGGTTTTGTGAACACTGAAGCTTTCTTT
TRBV5-8	TRBJ1-5	NA	NA	CASSFGSYQPQHF	TGTGCCAGCAGCTTTGGTAGTTACCAGCCCCAGCATTTT
TRBV7-2	TRBJ1-1	TRBD1	NA	CASSTQGADTEAFF	TGTGCCAGCAGCACACAGGGGGCTGACACTGAAGCTTTCTTT
TRBV6-4	TRBJ2-6	NA	NA	CASSQGGGANVLTF	TGTGCCAGCAGCCAGGGAGGTGGGGCCAACGTCCTGACTTTC
TRBV19	TRBJ1-6	NA	once	CASRPFEGNENSPLHF	TGTGCCAGTAGGCCGTTCGAGGGAAATGAAAATTCACCCCTCCACTTT
TRBV7-2	TRBJ2-5	TRBD2	NA	CASSLYLAGVEETQYF	TGTGCCAGCAGCTTGTATCTAGCGGGGGTGGAGGAGACCCAGTACTTC
TRBV30	TRBJ1-6	NA	few	CAWSEGTNSPLHF	TGTGCCTGGAGTGAAGGCACAAATTCACCCCTCCACTTT